Listed here are 25 T cell receptor beta chains from one sample, sequenced in a study of early T cells in non-severe SARS-CoV-2 infection. TCRdb passed the 5' RACE reads through MiXCR, listing each CDR3 protein once. The sample has around 67,000 distinct CDR3 sequences, 11% seen once. Sequenced input: whole blood. The origin of the receptors is an adult who was a healthcare worker with PCR-confirmed SARS-CoV-2 infection or an uninfected control (not recorded which).

This clonotype was observed at least ten times. The chain couples TRBV10-3 to TRBJ2-5; TRBD2 is a possible D gene (6 bases). The germline V and J ends were trimmed by 0 bases and 5 bases, with 10 bases remaining between them. This CDR3 is 14 amino acids long. Germline V lookup: CDR1 ENHRY, CDR2 SYGVKD. The CDR3 nucleotides read TGTGCCATCAGTGAGTCCCTACGGGAGGAGACCCAGTACTTC. It specifies CAISESLREETQYF.

The chain carries TRBV7-2 and TRBJ2-4, with TRBD2 identical over 15 bases. V was clipped by 5 bases and J by 1 base; unmatched bases: 9. The CDR3 totals 19 residues. Germline V gene data show CDR1 as SGHTA and CDR2 as FQGNSA. The CDR3 DNA sequence: TGTGCCAGCAGCCACGGACTAGCGGGAGGGCCGCGGGCCAAAAACATTCAGTACTTC. It translates to CASSHGLAGGPRAKNIQYF.

In its sample, this clonotype was seen a few times. The chain employs TRBV19 and TRBJ2-1; the match to TRBD1 covers 9 bases. This CDR3 spans 15 amino acids. Trimming took 3 bases from V and 10 from J; bases not matched to a gene: 10. Germline CDR1 reads LNHDA; CDR2 reads SQIVND (reference sequence). CDR3 sequence: CASSMGDRVAHEQFF. DNA of the CDR3: TGTGCCAGTAGTATGGGGGACAGGGTAGCCCACGAGCAGTTCTTC.

At least ten counts were recorded for this clonotype. The chain is built from TRBV12-3 or TRBV12-4 and TRBJ2-5; D is perhaps TRBD1 or TRBD2 (5 bases each). The CDR3 totals 18 residues. V was trimmed by 8 bases and J by 1 base, leaving 26 bases between them. CDR3 sequence reads: CASPCPPHGWGIQETQYF. The CDR3 DNA sequence: TGTGCCAGCCCTTGCCCGCCGCATGGATGGGGGATCCAAGAGACCCAGTACTTC.

Many counts were recorded for this clonotype. The chain recombines TRBV25-1 with TRBJ1-1; D is perhaps TRBD1 (5 bases). V was clipped by 1 base and J by 6 bases, with 12 bases between them. The CDR3 covers 14 residues. Germline assignment: CDR1 MGHDK and CDR2 SYGVNS. The CDR3 DNA reads as TGTGCCAGCAGTGAATTTGGGGGGAGCCCTGAAGCTTTCTTT. This codes for CASSEFGGSPEAFF.

This clonotype occurred many times. This sequence joins TRBV7-9 and TRBJ2-1; possible D gene TRBD2, 6 bases. The ends were cut back, 0 bases at V and 4 bases at J, with 22 bases in the middle. CDR1 is SEHNR and CDR2 is FQNEAQ in the germline V gene (reference sequence). The CDR3 extends over 19 amino acids. CDR3 residues: CASSLALVGGSSSYNEQFF. The CDR3 DNA follows: TGTGCCAGCAGCTTAGCTTTGGTCGGAGGGAGCAGCTCTTACAATGAGCAGTTCTTC. The complete variable domain, with remaining parts taken from reference TRBV7-9 and TRBJ2-1, reads DTGVSQNPRHKITKRGQNVTFRCDPISEHNRLYWYRQTLGQGPEFLTYFQNEAQLEKSRLLSDRFSAERPKGSFSTLEIQRTEQGDSAMYLCASSLALVGGSSSYNEQFFGPGTRLTVL.

This clonotype was seen at least ten times. The chain employs TRBV11-3 and TRBJ2-1, with TRBD2 matching 7 bases. This CDR3 region has 16 residues. The germline V gene has CDR1 SGHNT and CDR2 YENEEA. Trimming at V came to 3 bases and at J to 4 bases, leaving 9 bases not matched to a gene. The CDR3 spells CASSFPGRESYNEQFF. For the CDR3, the DNA is TGTGCCAGCAGCTTCCCAGGGCGGGAGTCTTACAATGAGCAGTTCTTC.

This CDR3 is CASSLNGDSPLHF. For the CDR3, the DNA is TGTGCCAGCAGCTTAAACGGGGATTCACCCCTCCACTTT. The chain couples TRBV11-2 to TRBJ1-6, with D uncertain. This CDR3 is 13 amino acids long. V lost 2 bases and J lost 8, with 7 bases in between. Germline V gene data show CDR1 as SGHAT and CDR2 as FQNNGV. The variable domain in full, with the rest retrieved from reference TRBV11-2 and TRBJ1-6, is EAGVAQSPRYKIIEKRQSVAFWCNPISGHATLYWYQQILGQGPKLLIQFQNNGVVDDSQLPKDRFSAERLKGVDSTLKIQPAKLEDSAVYLCASSLNGDSPLHFGNGTRLTVT.

This clonotype has a handful of counts. The CDR3 spells CASGTSGRDTQYF. The DNA of the CDR3 is TGTGCCAGTGGAACTAGCGGGAGAGATACGCAGTATTTT. This sequence joins TRBV7-3 and TRBJ2-3; 11 bases map to TRBD2. Germline V gene lookup returns CDR1 SGHTA and CDR2 FQGTGA. The CDR3 runs to 13 residues. V trimming: 9 bases; J trimming: 5 bases; junction bases outside the gene matches: 4.

This clonotype has at least ten counts. In DNA, the CDR3 is TGCAGCGCCAGACTAGCGGGGACCTACGAGCAGTACTTC. Its translation: CSARLAGTYEQYF. The J gene is TRBJ2-7, the V gene TRBV29-1, with 11 bases that match TRBD2. CDR3 length equals 13 residues. V lost 7 bases and J lost 2; bases outside the gene matches: 4. Germline V CDR1 and CDR2: SQVTM, ANQGSEA.

Ten or more counts support this clonotype. The J gene is TRBJ1-3, the V gene TRBV4-2, with D possibly matching TRBD1 (5 bases). The CDR3 has 16 amino acids. Per the germline V gene, CDR1 is LGHNA and CDR2 is YNFKEQ. Deletions cut 3 bases from V and 0 bases from J, with 12 bases between. The chain's CDR3 is CASSHNSGASGNTIYF. The CDR3 DNA is TGTGCCAGCAGCCATAATTCCGGGGCCTCTGGAAACACCATATATTTT.

The chain carries TRBV4-1 and TRBJ2-7; TRBD1 is a possible D gene (6 bases). The CDR3 spans 15 residues. The germline gives CDR1 MGHRA, CDR2 YSYEKL. V gave up 5 bases and J gave up 2 bases, with 16 bases separating them. CDR3 region: CASSYRADQPYEQYF. The CDR3 coding sequence is TGCGCCAGCAGCTACAGGGCCGATCAGCCCTACGAGCAGTACTTC.

The chain is built from TRBV6-1 and TRBJ2-3, with 10 bases lining up with TRBD2. The CDR3 length is 16 residues. With 4 bases clipped from V and 6 bases from J, the junction kept 10 bases outside the gene matches. Germline V gene lookup returns CDR1 MNHNS and CDR2 SASEGT. Here the CDR3 reads CASSGASGRALDTQYF. CDR3 coding DNA: TGTGCCAGCAGTGGGGCCAGCGGGAGGGCGCTGGATACGCAGTATTTT.

This chain uses TRBV5-1 with TRBJ2-7; D might be TRBD1 (5 bases). Trimming cost V 4 bases and J 4 bases, with 15 bases left between them. This CDR3 contains 14 residues. CDR1 and CDR2 (germline): SGHRS, YFSETQ. The CDR3 loop is CASSPGQGSYEQYF. The CDR3 DNA follows: TGCGCCAGCAGCCCAGGTCAGGGTTCGTACGAGCAGTACTTC.

Many counts were recorded for this clonotype. The CDR3 protein is CASSPGPVAGEQFF. The CDR3 nucleotides read TGTGCCAGCAGCCCGGGCCCGGTAGCGGGTGAGCAGTTCTTC. V and J are TRBV3-1 and TRBJ2-1, with TRBD2 matching over 7 bases. J was trimmed by 9 bases and V by 4 bases; bases with no gene match: 9. CDR1 is LGHDT and CDR2 is YNNKEL in the germline V gene (reference sequence). The CDR3 is 14 amino acids.

This clonotype was found many times. This chain uses TRBV7-8 with TRBJ2-7; D ambiguous. Germline V gives CDR1 SGHVS, CDR2 FQNEAQ. CDR3 length: 13 residues. V was shortened by 0 bases and J by 3 bases, with 6 bases between the two germline ends. The CDR3 DNA follows: TGTGCCAGCAGCTTAGCTCCGGGCTACGAGCAGTACTTC. Translation: CASSLAPGYEQYF.

About this clonotype itself: A much larger clone differs from this one at a single base, so this may be a read error. Without the conserved terminal phenylalanine or tryptophan, this CDR3 likely stems from a read error. In nucleotides, the CDR3 is TGCAGCGTTGAGACCTGGACCGGTGGGGAGCAGTACTCC. It yields the protein CSVETWTGGEQYS. This chain connects TRBV29-1 to TRBJ2-7; D not resolved. V was clipped by 3 bases and J by 7 bases, with 16 bases between them. The CDR3 spans 13 residues. Germline V gene data show CDR1 as SQVTM and CDR2 as ANQGSEA.

This clonotype has just a few counts. The chain links TRBV7-3 to TRBJ1-1; 7 bases agree with TRBD1. The ends lost 5 bases at V and 0 bases at J; junction bases unmatched: 6. The CDR3 contains 15 residues. CDR1 is SGHTA and CDR2 is FQGTGA in the germline V gene. The CDR3 sequence: CASSPGTVMNTEAFF. In DNA, the CDR3 is TGTGCCAGCAGCCCGGGGACAGTCATGAACACTGAAGCTTTCTTT.

The sample holds many counts of this clonotype. The chain recombines TRBV7-9 with TRBJ2-7; no reliable D call. The CDR3 totals 13 residues. Trimming shortened V by 2 bases and J by 5 bases, and 10 bases separated the two germline ends. CDR1 is SEHNR, CDR2 FQNEAQ, per germline (reference sequence). This CDR3 reads CASSLSNPHEQYF. In DNA form, the CDR3 reads TGTGCCAGCAGCTTAAGTAACCCCCACGAGCAGTACTTC. Full variable domain (outside the CDR3, taken from reference TRBV7-9 and TRBJ2-7): DTGVSQNPRHKITKRGQNVTFRCDPISEHNRLYWYRQTLGQGPEFLTYFQNEAQLEKSRLLSDRFSAERPKGSFSTLEIQRTEQGDSAMYLCASSLSNPHEQYFGPGTRLTVT.

Ten or more counts support this clonotype. V and J are TRBV7-2 and TRBJ1-4, with 9 bases lining up with TRBD1. V lost 4 bases and J lost 8; bases outside the gene matches: 2. CDR1 is SGHTA and CDR2 is FQGNSA in the germline V gene. This CDR3 region has 13 residues. CDR3 sequence (DNA): TGTGCCAGCAGCTCGGACAGGGGCGAAAAACTGTTTTTT. Its translation: CASSSDRGEKLFF.

This clonotype has ten or more counts. The chain recombines TRBV10-1 with TRBJ1-1; D uncertain. The V end was cut by 5 bases, the J end by 1 base, with 8 bases between. CDR1 and CDR2 (germline): WNHNN, SYGVQD (reference sequence). The CDR3 sequence is 13 residues long. CDR3 loop: CASSLYRNTEAFF. The CDR3 bases are TGCGCCAGCAGTCTATACAGGAACACTGAAGCTTTCTTT.

The V gene is TRBV6-1, the J gene TRBJ2-1; 9 bases match TRBD2. The junction had 14 bases not matched to a gene; V was cut back by 3 bases and J by 8 bases. There are 17 residues in the CDR3. CDR1 is MNHNS and CDR2 is SASEGT in the germline V gene. The CDR3: CASSETGTAGLAHEQFF. The CDR3 DNA is TGTGCCAGCAGTGAGACCGGGACAGCGGGACTAGCCCATGAGCAGTTCTTC.

CDR3 bases: TGTGCCAGCAGCGGCCCAGATGAGGAAAAACTGTTTTTT. It translates to CASSGPDEEKLFF. V and J are TRBV9 and TRBJ1-4; D unresolved. Germline values: CDR1 SGDLS, CDR2 YYNGEE. The CDR3 runs 13 residues. V dropped 3 bases and J dropped 8 bases, with 11 bases sitting between them. The full variable domain, its missing parts supplied by reference TRBV9 and TRBJ1-4, is DSGVTQTPKHLITATGQRVTLRCSPRSGDLSVYWYQQSLDQGLQFLIQYYNGEERAKGNILERFSAQQFPDLHSELNLSSLELGDSALYFCASSGPDEEKLFFGSGTQLSVL.

By share, this clonotype ranks as medium-sized. This chain joins TRBV3-1 and TRBJ1-1; D unclear. Looked up from germline, CDR1 is LGHDT and CDR2 is YNNKEL (reference sequence). V dropped 5 bases and J dropped 5 bases, with 9 bases sitting between them. The CDR3 is 12 amino acids. The CDR3 nucleotides read TGTGCCAGCAGCACCCGGTGGACTGAAGCTTTCTTT. It translates to CASSTRWTEAFF.

This clonotype was observed many times. V usage is TRBV29-1 and J usage is TRBJ2-1; no firm D call. Germline CDR1 SQVTM, CDR2 ANQGSEA. This CDR3 is 10 amino acids long. Trimming took off 7 bases at V and 4 bases at J, with 5 bases between the two ends. The CDR3, as DNA: TGCAGCGCACGGTACAATGAGCAGTTCTTC. This encodes CSARYNEQFF.